Presented here are 29 T cell receptor beta chains from one specimen sequenced in a study of human CD8 memory T cell subsets. Libraries targeted TCR beta using 5' RACE with UMIs. TCRdb processed the 5' RACE reads again and assigns one entry to each CDR3 protein, with no DNA. The specimen's table records 4,500 to 5,500 distinct CDR3 sequences. The sequencing sample was made of CD8+ T cells from PBMCs. The receptor set was obtained from a human donor in good health.

The rearrangement uses TRBV29-1 and TRBJ1-2; the D call from TCRdb, TRBD1, cannot be confirmed without DNA. This CDR3 spans 14 amino acids. Germline CDR1 SQVTM, CDR2 ANQGSEA. CDR3 sequence reads: CSVEEGAVHYGYTF.

The CDR3 spells CATSASRGYEQYF. The J gene is TRBJ2-7, the V gene TRBV24-1; the TRBD1 assignment by TCRdb is unverifiable without DNA. CDR1 KGHDR and CDR2 SFDVKD come from the germline V gene. CDR3 size: 13 residues.

The V and J genes are TRBV6-4 and TRBJ2-1; TCRdb indicates TRBD2, and absent DNA this call remains unverified. CDR3 length: 15 amino acids. The germline V gene has CDR1 MRHNA and CDR2 SNTAGT. This chain's CDR3 is CASSPNSGGATEQFF.

The V and J genes are TRBV6-5 and TRBJ2-6; TCRdb proposes TRBD1, but this gene call is untestable without DNA. The CDR3 extends over 16 amino acids. The germline V gene has CDR1 MNHEY and CDR2 SVGAGI. This chain's CDR3 is CASSTSTGTGANVLTF.

This clonotype ranks as medium-sized in terms of frequency. The chain combines TRBV4-3 with TRBJ1-3; the TRBD1 assignment by TCRdb is unverifiable without DNA. Germline CDR1 reads LGHNA; CDR2 reads YSLEER. The CDR3 runs 16 residues. This CDR3 reads CASSQDGAATGNTIYF.

This clonotype is deemed medium-sized by its frequency. The chain is built from TRBV4-1 and TRBJ1-2; TCRdb indicates TRBD1, and absent DNA this call remains unverified. Germline-derived CDR1 and CDR2 are MGHRA and YSYEKL. This CDR3 spans 15 amino acids. The CDR3 region is CASSQRTGDNYGYTF.

This clonotype is medium-sized by frequency. J is TRBJ2-1 and V is TRBV4-3; the TRBD2 assignment by TCRdb is unverifiable without DNA. This CDR3 spans 18 amino acids. Germline V CDR1 and CDR2: LGHNA, YSLEER. The CDR3: CASSQDRVSAGGLLKQFF.

The CDR3 region is CASSSYVYEQYF. J is TRBJ2-7 and V is TRBV7-9. Germline V gene sequence: CDR1 SEHNR, CDR2 FQNEAQ (reference sequence). The CDR3 loop spans 12 amino acids.

The V call is TRBV4-3, the J call TRBJ1-5; absent DNA, TCRdb's TRBD1 call cannot be checked. The germline V gene has CDR1 LGHNA and CDR2 YSLEER. The length of the CDR3 is 15 residues. This CDR3 reads CASSQDRVSNQPQHF.

The chain carries TRBV6-4 and TRBJ2-1; no DNA is available, so the TRBD1 call from TCRdb remains unchecked. The germline CDR1 and CDR2 sequences are MRHNA and SNTAGT. The CDR3 is 15 residues long. The CDR3 sequence is CASSDSTAGGDEQFF.

This clonotype registers large by frequency. V usage is TRBV15 and J usage is TRBJ1-4; TCRdb names TRBD1, which stays unverified in the absence of DNA. Germline V gives CDR1 LNHNV, CDR2 YYDKDF (reference sequence). The CDR3 contains 15 residues. CDR3 region: CATSSGTGDQEKLFF. Full variable domain (remainder filled in from reference TRBV15 and TRBJ1-4): DAMVIQNPRYQVTQFGKPVTLSCSQTLNHNVMYWYQQKSSQAPKLLFHYYDKDFNNEADTPDNFQSRRPNTSFCFLDIRSPGLGDTAMYLCATSSGTGDQEKLFFGSGTQLSVL.

The genes are TRBV6-1 and TRBJ2-1; the TCRdb call, TRBD2, lacks DNA for checking. CDR1 and CDR2 (germline): MNHNS, SASEGT. The CDR3 has 15 residues. This CDR3 reads CASSEAPSGTDEQFF.

The chain combines TRBV7-9 with TRBJ2-3; the TRBD2 assignment by TCRdb is unverifiable without DNA. This CDR3 spans 18 amino acids. In germline, CDR1 is SEHNR, CDR2 FQNEAQ (reference sequence). Here the CDR3 reads CASSNTRSGGGARDTQYF. The entire variable domain, with the rest obtained from reference TRBV7-9 and TRBJ2-3, is as follows: DTGVSQNPRHKITKRGQNVTFRCDPISEHNRLYWYRQTLGQGPEFLTYFQNEAQLEKSRLLSDRFSAERPKGSFSTLEIQRTEQGDSAMYLCASSNTRSGGGARDTQYFGPGTRLTVL.

This clonotype is labeled medium-sized based on frequency. V gene TRBV18 combines with J gene TRBJ2-1; the TCRdb D gene call, TRBD2, has no DNA to confirm it. The CDR3 has 14 residues. Germline V gene data show CDR1 as KGHSH and CDR2 as LQKENI. CDR3 loop: CASSPMREVPEQFF.

The rearrangement links TRBV12-3 or TRBV12-4 to TRBJ2-7. This CDR3 region has 14 residues. The CDR3 here is CASSFAGPTYEQYF.

The gene calls are TRBV21-1 and TRBJ2-7; TCRdb reports TRBD1, a call that lacks DNA to check it against. TRBV21-1 counts as a pseudogene. This CDR3 has 14 residues. The CDR3 region is CASSKDIPRREQYF.

This chain joins TRBV2 and TRBJ2-1; TCRdb picks TRBD1, but there is no DNA to check that call. CDR3 size: 15 residues. The germline V gene encodes CDR1 SNHLY and CDR2 FYNNEI. CDR3 sequence: CASSGEQGSYNEQFF.

J is TRBJ2-7 and V is TRBV29-1; there is no DNA to check the TCRdb D call of TRBD1. This CDR3 is 12 amino acids long. The germline V gene encodes CDR1 SQVTM and CDR2 ANQGSEA. The CDR3 region is CSVETGTDEQYF.

V is TRBV25-1 and J is TRBJ2-7; with no DNA, the TCRdb D assignment of TRBD1 cannot be verified. This CDR3 spans 16 amino acids. Germline assignment: CDR1 MGHDK and CDR2 SYGVNS. CDR3 sequence: CASSHQQGSGNYEQYF.

The rearrangement uses TRBV11-2 and TRBJ2-5; TCRdb reports TRBD2, a call that lacks DNA to check it against. Germline V gene data show CDR1 as SGHAT and CDR2 as FQNNGV. This CDR3 region has 15 residues. CDR3: CASSFGAGDIETQYF. Looking up the rest from reference TRBV11-2 and TRBJ2-5 gives the full variable domain: EAGVAQSPRYKIIEKRQSVAFWCNPISGHATLYWYQQILGQGPKLLIQFQNNGVVDDSQLPKDRFSAERLKGVDSTLKIQPAKLEDSAVYLCASSFGAGDIETQYFGPGTRLLVL.

Considering frequency, this clonotype is medium-sized. This chain links TRBV7-9 with TRBJ2-6; TCRdb's D call of TRBD1 is untestable without DNA. In germline, CDR1 is SEHNR, CDR2 FQNEAQ (reference sequence). There are 16 residues in the CDR3. Here the CDR3 reads CASSPPGFSGANVLTF.

This rearrangement joins TRBV7-9 to TRBJ2-1. Looked up from germline, CDR1 is SEHNR and CDR2 is FQNEAQ (reference sequence). The CDR3 runs to 12 residues. CDR3 sequence reads: CASSPRKNEQFF.

V is TRBV9 and J is TRBJ2-3; TCRdb designates TRBD2, a call that cannot be tested without DNA. Germline CDR1 reads SGDLS; CDR2 reads YYNGEE. CDR3 length: 18 amino acids. This chain's CDR3 is CASSPDRLAGGPTDTQYF.

V and J are TRBV6-6 and TRBJ1-1. CDR1 and CDR2 (germline): MNHNY, SVGAGI (reference sequence). This CDR3 contains 13 residues. CDR3: CASSYSILPEAFF.

CDR3 protein: CARQRSNQPQHF. This chain uses TRBV21-1 with TRBJ1-5. TRBV21-1 is marked as a pseudogene. The CDR3 loop spans 12 amino acids.

The chain joins TRBV29-1 to TRBJ2-5; there is no DNA to check the TCRdb D call of TRBD2. The CDR3 runs 17 residues. Germline V gives CDR1 SQVTM, CDR2 ANQGSEA. The CDR3 is CSVEGGAGLAEQETQYF.

This rearrangement joins TRBV6-2 or TRBV6-3 to TRBJ2-2; TCRdb proposes TRBD2, but this gene call is untestable without DNA. CDR3 length equals 17 residues. The V gene's germline CDR1 is MNHEY and CDR2 SVGEGT. CDR3 sequence reads: CASSYEFEREGSGELFF.

This chain joins TRBV7-9 and TRBJ1-2; TCRdb's D call, TRBD1, is unchecked because there is no DNA. Germline V gives CDR1 SEHNR, CDR2 FQNEAQ (reference sequence). This CDR3 region has 15 residues. CDR3 amino acids: CASSPRTGDLYGYTF. Variable domain in full (rest from reference TRBV7-9 and TRBJ1-2): DTGVSQNPRHKITKRGQNVTFRCDPISEHNRLYWYRQTLGQGPEFLTYFQNEAQLEKSRLLSDRFSAERPKGSFSTLEIQRTEQGDSAMYLCASSPRTGDLYGYTFGSGTRLTVV.

Measured by frequency, this clonotype is medium-sized. This CDR3 is CASMGPDQPQHF. V gene TRBV25-1 combines with J gene TRBJ1-5; TCRdb names TRBD1, which stays unverified in the absence of DNA. Germline V gene sequence: CDR1 MGHDK, CDR2 SYGVNS. This CDR3 spans 12 amino acids.